The table lists the clone carrying this TCR beta chain with many counts. Its antigen remains unidentified. This entry is derived from a study of CD8 T cells in ankylosing spondylitis. General study results and limits: Previously reported in reactive arthritis synovial fluid and blood were some of the motif variants. Reported data indicate significant enrichment of disease-linked clones within matched ankylosing spondylitis synovial fluid. Made up of under ten highly homologous variants, a TCR beta motif appeared characteristic of ankylosing spondylitis blood.

V was shortened by 6 bases and J by 5 bases, with 14 bases between the two germline ends. The CDR3 totals 14 residues. Construction of TCR beta libraries was performed using quantitative 5'-RACE with molecular barcodes. TCRdb reprocessed the 5' RACE reads via MiXCR and lists one record per CDR3 protein. The sample lists about 130,000 distinct CDR3 sequences, roughly an eighth occurring once. The receptor's source is a female donor with ankylosing spondylitis or in good health (not recorded which). The sequencing input was blood, either unsorted or a sorted T cell fraction (not recorded which). The chain recombines TRBV12-3 or TRBV12-4 with TRBJ1-5; D may be TRBD1 (6 bases). The CDR3 loop is CASRAGQRHQPQHF. The CDR3 region has the DNA TGTGCCAGCAGGGCGGGACAACGGCATCAGCCCCAGCATTTT.